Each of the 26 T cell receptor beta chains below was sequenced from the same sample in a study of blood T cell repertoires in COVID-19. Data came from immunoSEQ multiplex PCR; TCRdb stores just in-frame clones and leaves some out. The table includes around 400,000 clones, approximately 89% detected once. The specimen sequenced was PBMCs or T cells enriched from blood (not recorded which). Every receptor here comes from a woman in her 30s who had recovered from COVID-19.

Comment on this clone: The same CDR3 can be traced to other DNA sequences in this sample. The chain's CDR3 is CASSLLGNTIYF. The CDR3 DNA is TGTGCCAGCAGTTTACTAGGAAACACCATATATTTT. V gene TRBV12-3 or TRBV12-4 combines with J gene TRBJ1-3; the D is unclear. The CDR3 runs 12 residues. The V gene lost 2 bases and the J gene lost 4 bases, with 3 bases spanning the gap.

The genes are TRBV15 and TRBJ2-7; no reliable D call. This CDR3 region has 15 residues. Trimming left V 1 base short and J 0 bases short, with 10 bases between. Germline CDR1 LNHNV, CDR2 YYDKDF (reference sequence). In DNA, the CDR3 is TGTGCCACCAGCAGAGGAGCAGGAAACTCCTACGAGCAGTACTTC. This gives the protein CATSRGAGNSYEQYF. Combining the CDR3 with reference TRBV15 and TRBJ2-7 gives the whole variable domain DAMVIQNPRYQVTQFGKPVTLSCSQTLNHNVMYWYQQKSSQAPKLLFHYYDKDFNNEADTPDNFQSRRPNTSFCFLDIRSPGLGDTAMYLCATSRGAGNSYEQYFGPGTRLTVT.

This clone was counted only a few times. The CDR3 sequence is CASSPRPRQSSGNTIYF. CDR3 sequence (DNA): TGTGCCAGCAGCCCCCGCCCCAGACAGAGCTCTGGAAACACCATATATTTT. The rearrangement links TRBV9 to TRBJ1-3, with D possibly being TRBD1 (5 bases). Between the trimmed V and J ends, which lost 4 bases and 0 bases, there was a span of 17 bases. Germline V gene data show CDR1 as SGDLS and CDR2 as YYNGEE. The CDR3 is made up of 17 amino acids.

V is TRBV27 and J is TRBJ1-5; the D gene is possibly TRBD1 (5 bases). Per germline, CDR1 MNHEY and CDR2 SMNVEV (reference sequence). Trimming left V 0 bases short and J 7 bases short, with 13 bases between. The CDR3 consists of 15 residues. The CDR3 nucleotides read TGTGCCAGCAGTTTATCGAGCGGGGGACGGCAGCCCCAGCATTTT. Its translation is CASSLSSGGRQPQHF.

CDR3 DNA: TGTGCCAGCAGCCCATCACTAGGAAACGTACAAGAGACCCAGTACTTC. Translated: CASSPSLGNVQETQYF. The chain is built from TRBV5-4 and TRBJ2-5; D perhaps matches TRBD2 (5 bases). CDR3 length: 16 residues. Trimming removed 4 bases from V and 2 bases from J, with 18 bases in between. The germline CDR1 and CDR2 sequences are SGHNT and YYREEE (reference sequence).

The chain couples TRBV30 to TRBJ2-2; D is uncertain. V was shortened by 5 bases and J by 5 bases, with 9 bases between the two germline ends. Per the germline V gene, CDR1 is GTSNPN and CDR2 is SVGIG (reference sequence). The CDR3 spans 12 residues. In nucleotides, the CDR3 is TGTGCCTGGGGCCGAGGTACCGGGGAGCTGTTTTTT. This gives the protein CAWGRGTGELFF. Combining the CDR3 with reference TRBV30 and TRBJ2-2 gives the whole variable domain SQTIHQWPATLVQPVGSPLSLECTVEGTSNPNLYWYRQAAGRGLQLLFYSVGIGQISSEVPQNLSASRPQDRQFILSSKKLLLSDSGFYLCAWGRGTGELFFGEGSRLTVL.

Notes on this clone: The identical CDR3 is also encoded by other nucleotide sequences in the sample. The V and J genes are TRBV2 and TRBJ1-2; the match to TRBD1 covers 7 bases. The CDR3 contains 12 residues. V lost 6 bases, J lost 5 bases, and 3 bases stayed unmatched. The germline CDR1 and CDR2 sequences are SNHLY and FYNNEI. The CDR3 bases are TGTGCCAGCAGGGGGACAGTTTATGGCTACACCTTC. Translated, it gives CASRGTVYGYTF.

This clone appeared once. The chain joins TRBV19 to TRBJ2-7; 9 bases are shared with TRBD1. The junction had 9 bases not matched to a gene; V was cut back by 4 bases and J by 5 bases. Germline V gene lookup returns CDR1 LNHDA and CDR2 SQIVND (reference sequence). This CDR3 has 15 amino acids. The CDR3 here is CASSRHTGTGNEQYF. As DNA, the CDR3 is TGTGCCAGTAGTAGGCATACCGGGACAGGGAACGAGCAGTACTTC.

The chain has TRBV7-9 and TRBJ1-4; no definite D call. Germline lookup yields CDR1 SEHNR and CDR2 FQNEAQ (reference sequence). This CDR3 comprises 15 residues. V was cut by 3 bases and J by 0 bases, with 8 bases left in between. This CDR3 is CASSFISATNEKLFF. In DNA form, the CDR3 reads TGTGCCAGCAGCTTCATCTCAGCAACTAATGAAAAACTGTTTTTT.

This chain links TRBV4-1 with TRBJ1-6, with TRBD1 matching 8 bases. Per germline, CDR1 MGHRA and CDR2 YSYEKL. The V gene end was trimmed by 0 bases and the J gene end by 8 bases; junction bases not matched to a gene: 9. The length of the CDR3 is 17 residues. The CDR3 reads CASSQDRAGGMYSPLHF. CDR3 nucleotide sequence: TGCGCCAGCAGCCAAGATAGGGCAGGGGGCATGTATTCACCCCTCCACTTT.

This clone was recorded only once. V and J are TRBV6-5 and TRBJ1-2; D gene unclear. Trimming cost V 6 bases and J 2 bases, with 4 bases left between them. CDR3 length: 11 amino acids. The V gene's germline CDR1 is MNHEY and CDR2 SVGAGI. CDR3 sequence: CASRRNYGYTF. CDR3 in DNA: TGTGCCAGCAGGAGGAACTATGGCTACACCTTC.

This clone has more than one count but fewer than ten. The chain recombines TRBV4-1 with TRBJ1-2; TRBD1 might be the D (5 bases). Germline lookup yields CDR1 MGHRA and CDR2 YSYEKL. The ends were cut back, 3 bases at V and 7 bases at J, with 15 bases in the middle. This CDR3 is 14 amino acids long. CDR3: CASSHSQGLSGYTF. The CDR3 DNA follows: TGCGCCAGCAGCCACTCGCAGGGACTCAGTGGCTACACCTTC.

As DNA, the CDR3 is TGTGCCAGCAGCGGAGACACCGGGGAGCTGTTTTTT. Amino acid sequence: CASSGDTGELFF. This chain uses TRBV6-5 with TRBJ2-2; D ambiguous. Germline V gives CDR1 MNHEY, CDR2 SVGAGI. V dropped 6 bases and J dropped 3 bases, with 5 bases sitting between them. The CDR3 loop spans 12 amino acids.

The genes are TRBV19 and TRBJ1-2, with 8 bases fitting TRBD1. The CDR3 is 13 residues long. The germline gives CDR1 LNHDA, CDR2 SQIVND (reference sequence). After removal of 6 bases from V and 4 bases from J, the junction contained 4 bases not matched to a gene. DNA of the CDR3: TGTGCCAGTAGAGCAGACAGGGGCTATGGCTACACCTTC. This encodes CASRADRGYGYTF.

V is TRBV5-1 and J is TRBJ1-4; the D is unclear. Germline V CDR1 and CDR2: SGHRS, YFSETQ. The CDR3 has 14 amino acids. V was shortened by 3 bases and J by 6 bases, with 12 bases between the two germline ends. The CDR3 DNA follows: TGCGCCAGCAGCTCAGGTATGGGAGATGAAAAACTGTTTTTT. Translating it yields CASSSGMGDEKLFF.

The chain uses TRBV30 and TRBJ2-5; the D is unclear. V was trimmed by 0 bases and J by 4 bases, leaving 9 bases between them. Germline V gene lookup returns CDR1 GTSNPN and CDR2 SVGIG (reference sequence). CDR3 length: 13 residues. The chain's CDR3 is CAWSVLTGETQYF. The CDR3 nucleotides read TGTGCCTGGAGTGTACTCACGGGAGAGACCCAGTACTTC.

The CDR3 here is CAWSVFRGNEQFF. DNA of the CDR3: TGTGCCTGGAGTGTATTCAGGGGCAATGAGCAGTTCTTC. V gene TRBV30 combines with J gene TRBJ2-1, with D maybe TRBD1 (6 bases). CDR1 and CDR2 (germline): GTSNPN, SVGIG (reference sequence). Between the trimmed V and J ends, which lost 0 bases and 6 bases, there was a span of 9 bases. This CDR3 has 13 residues.

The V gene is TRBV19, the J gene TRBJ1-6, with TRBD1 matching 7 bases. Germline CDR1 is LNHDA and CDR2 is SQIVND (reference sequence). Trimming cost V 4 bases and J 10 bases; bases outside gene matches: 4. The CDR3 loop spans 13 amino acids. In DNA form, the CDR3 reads TGTGCCAGTAGTACAGGGGGTATCTCACCCCTCCACTTT. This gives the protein CASSTGGISPLHF.

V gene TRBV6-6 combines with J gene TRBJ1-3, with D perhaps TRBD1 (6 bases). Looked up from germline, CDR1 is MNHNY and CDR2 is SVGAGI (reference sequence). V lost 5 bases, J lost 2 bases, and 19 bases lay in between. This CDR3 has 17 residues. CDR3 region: CASSPQTGNEAGNTIYF. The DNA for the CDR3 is TGTGCCAGCAGTCCCCAAACAGGGAACGAGGCTGGAAACACCATATATTTT.

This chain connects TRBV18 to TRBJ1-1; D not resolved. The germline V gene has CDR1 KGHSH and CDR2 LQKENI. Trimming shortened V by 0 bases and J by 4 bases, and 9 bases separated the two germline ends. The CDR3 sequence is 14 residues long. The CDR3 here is CASSPPSQATEAFF. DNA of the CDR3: TGTGCCAGCTCACCACCGAGCCAAGCCACTGAAGCTTTCTTT.

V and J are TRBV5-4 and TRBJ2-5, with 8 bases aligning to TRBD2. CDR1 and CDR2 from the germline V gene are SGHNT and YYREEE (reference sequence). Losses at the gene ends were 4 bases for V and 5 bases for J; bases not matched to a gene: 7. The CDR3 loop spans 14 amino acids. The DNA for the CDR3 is TGTGCCAGCAGCCTTCGGGGGGGCCGGGAGACCCAGTACTTC. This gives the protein CASSLRGGRETQYF.

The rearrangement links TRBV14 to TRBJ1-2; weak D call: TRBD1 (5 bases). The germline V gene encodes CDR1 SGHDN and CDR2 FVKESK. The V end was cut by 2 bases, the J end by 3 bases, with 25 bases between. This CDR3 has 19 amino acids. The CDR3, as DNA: TGTGCCAGCAGCCAATTAGGACAACCTACTGGGCTCAGAGACTATGGCTACACCTTC. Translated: CASSQLGQPTGLRDYGYTF. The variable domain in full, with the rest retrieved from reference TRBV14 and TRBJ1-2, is EAGVTQFPSHSVIEKGQTVTLRCDPISGHDNLYWYRRVMGKEIKFLLHFVKESKQDESGMPNNRFLAERTGGTYSTLKVQPAELEDSGVYFCASSQLGQPTGLRDYGYTFGSGTRLTVV.

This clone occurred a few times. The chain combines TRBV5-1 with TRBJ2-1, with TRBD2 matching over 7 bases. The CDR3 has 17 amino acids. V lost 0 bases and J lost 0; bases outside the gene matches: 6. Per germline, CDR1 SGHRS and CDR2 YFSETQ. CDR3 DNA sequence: TGCGCCAGCAGCTTGGGGCCCGGGGGGAGCTCCTACAATGAGCAGTTCTTC. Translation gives CASSLGPGGSSYNEQFF.

In DNA, the CDR3 is TGTGCCAGCAGTTACGATTCTGGGGGGGCGGTTGAAAAACTGTTTTTT. This encodes CASSYDSGGAVEKLFF. The V and J genes are TRBV6-5 and TRBJ1-4, with D perhaps TRBD1 (6 bases). CDR3 length equals 16 residues. Trimming stripped 2 bases from V and 7 bases from J, with 17 bases between. CDR1 is MNHEY, CDR2 SVGAGI, per germline.

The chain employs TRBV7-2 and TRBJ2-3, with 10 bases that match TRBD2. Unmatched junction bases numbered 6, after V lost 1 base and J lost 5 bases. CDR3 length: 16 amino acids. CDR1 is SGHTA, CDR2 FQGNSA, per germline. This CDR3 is CASSLDYPSGGDTQYF. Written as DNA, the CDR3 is TGTGCCAGCAGCTTAGATTACCCTAGCGGGGGAGATACGCAGTATTTT. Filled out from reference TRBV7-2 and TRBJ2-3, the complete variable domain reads GAGVSQSPSNKVTEKGKDVELRCDPISGHTALYWYRQSLGQGLEFLIYFQGNSAPDKSGLPSDRFSAERTGGSVSTLTIQRTQQEDSAVYLCASSLDYPSGGDTQYFGPGTRLTVL.

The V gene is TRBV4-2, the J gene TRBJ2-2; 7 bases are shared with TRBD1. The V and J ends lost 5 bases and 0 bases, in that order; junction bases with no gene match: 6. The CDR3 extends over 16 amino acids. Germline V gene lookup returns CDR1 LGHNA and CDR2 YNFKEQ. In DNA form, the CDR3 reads TGTGCCAGCAGCGAAGCAGGGGGTGCGAACACCGGGGAGCTGTTTTTT. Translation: CASSEAGGANTGELFF.